The rows below give T cell receptor beta chains drawn from one sample of a study of identical twins. TCRdb reanalysed the 5' RACE reads using MiXCR and keeps one entry per CDR3 protein. In the table there are about 290,000 distinct CDR3 sequences, roughly 9.8% of which are singletons. These data were also reused for a study on yellow fever vaccine responses in identical twins.

Material for sequencing was CD8+ T cells sorted from blood. Receptors were obtained from a young woman in good health. CDR3s include the opening cysteine and the closing phenylalanine or tryptophan. The order of the fields is D gene, J gene, V gene, clone size, CDR3 protein, CDR3 DNA. The D gene is left open where the match is weak. Not all rows give a size; the values are once, few, many and, for expanded clones, a class.

>-|TRBJ2-7|TRBV4-1|-
CASSQPSPGAPGYEQYF
TGCGCCAGCAGCCAGCCATCTCCGGGAGCGCCAGGGTACGAGCAGTACTTC
>-|TRBJ2-7|TRBV9|many
CASSVGVLGEQYF
TGTGCCAGCAGCGTAGGGGTTTTGGGCGAGCAGTACTTC
>-|TRBJ1-1|TRBV29-1|-
CSVVPTEAFF
TGCAGCGTTGTTCCCACTGAAGCTTTCTTT
>-|TRBJ2-5|TRBV25-1|many
CASGSGDQETQYF
TGTGCCAGCGGCTCAGGGGACCAAGAGACCCAGTACTTC
>-|TRBJ2-1|TRBV19|many
CASSTLALDVNEQFF
TGTGCCAGTAGTACCCTAGCGTTAGATGTGAATGAGCAGTTCTTC
>-|TRBJ2-7|TRBV30|-
CAWSGRSPEQYF
TGTGCCTGGAGTGGGAGGTCACCCGAGCAGTACTTC
>TRBD2|TRBJ2-1|TRBV28|-
CASRRGIAGAYNEQFF
TGTGCCAGCAGGCGAGGAATAGCGGGAGCTTACAATGAGCAGTTCTTC
>-|TRBJ2-3|TRBV2|-
CASSDGLADTQYF
TGTGCCAGCAGTGACGGGTTAGCAGATACGCAGTATTTT
>-|TRBJ2-2|TRBV4-2|-
CASSPGLENTGELFF
TGTGCCAGCAGCCCGGGACTGGAGAACACCGGGGAGCTGTTTTTT
>-|TRBJ2-7|TRBV6-1|many
CASSPGPPAEQYF
TGTGCCAGCAGTCCGGGACCGCCGGCCGAGCAGTACTTC
>-|TRBJ2-1|TRBV24-1|many
CATSDLRSSYNEQFF
TGTGCCACCAGTGATTTGAGAAGCTCCTACAATGAGCAGTTCTTC
>TRBD1|TRBJ2-5|TRBV7-2|few
CASSKITGTDKETQYF
TGTGCCAGCAGTAAAATCACCGGGACAGACAAAGAGACCCAGTACTTC
>-|TRBJ2-7|TRBV11-2|many
CASSLARGPSYEQYF
TGTGCCAGCAGCTTGGCCAGGGGCCCCTCCTACGAGCAGTACTTC
>-|TRBJ2-1|TRBV5-1|few
CASSPRPWNEQFF
TGCGCCAGCAGCCCCCGACCGTGGAATGAGCAGTTCTTC
>-|TRBJ1-2|TRBV11-2|few
CASSLGGSYGYTF
TGTGCCAGCAGCTTAGGGGGAAGCTATGGCTACACCTTC
>-|TRBJ2-5|TRBV6-1|-
CASSEFTEGLYQETQYF
TGTGCCAGCAGTGAGTTTACAGAGGGGCTGTACCAAGAGACCCAGTACTTC
>TRBD1|TRBJ2-7|TRBV19|few
CASSIPRQGIYEQYF
TGTGCCAGTAGTATCCCTCGACAGGGAATCTACGAGCAGTACTTC